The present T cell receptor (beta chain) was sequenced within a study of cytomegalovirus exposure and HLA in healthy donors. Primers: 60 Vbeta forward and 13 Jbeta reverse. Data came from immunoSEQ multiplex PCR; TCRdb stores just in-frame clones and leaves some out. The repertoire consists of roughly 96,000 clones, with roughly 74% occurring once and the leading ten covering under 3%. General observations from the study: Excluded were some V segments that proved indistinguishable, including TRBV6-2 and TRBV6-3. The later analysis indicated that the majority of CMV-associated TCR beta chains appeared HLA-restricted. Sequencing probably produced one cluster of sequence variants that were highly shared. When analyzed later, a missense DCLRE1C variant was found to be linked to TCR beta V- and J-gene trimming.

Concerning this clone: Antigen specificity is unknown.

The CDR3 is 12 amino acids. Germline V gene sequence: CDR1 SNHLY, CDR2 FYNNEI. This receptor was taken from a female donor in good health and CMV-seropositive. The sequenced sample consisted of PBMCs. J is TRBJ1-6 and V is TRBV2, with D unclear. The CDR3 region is CAAKIANSPLHF. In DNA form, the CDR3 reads TGTGCAGCTAAGATAGCTAATTCACCCCTCCACTTT. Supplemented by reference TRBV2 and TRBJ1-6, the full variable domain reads EPEVTQTPSHQVTQMGQEVILRCVPISNHLYFYWYRQILGQKVEFLVSFYNNEISEKSEIFDDQFSVERPDGSNFTLKIRSTKLEDSAMYFCAAKIANSPLHFGNGTRLTVT.